The present T cell receptor (beta chain) was sequenced within a study of T cell clones after liver transplantation. About the study: HCV positivity affected three of eight recipients; the rest lacked autoimmune or viral indications. Without induction therapy, subjects received standard immunosuppression until 12-24 months post-transplant. Study conclusions and caveats: Conclusions were preliminary, with small, heterogeneous patient groups. Post-transplant, graft-donor-reactive CD4 TCRbeta sequences in blood dropped significantly in most of the 8 subjects.

Comments on this clone: Antigen: not known.

This CDR3 has 14 amino acids. The V and J ends lost 5 bases and 4 bases respectively, with 12 bases between them. Germline CDR1 is SGHRS and CDR2 is YFSETQ. The protocol was immunoSEQ multiplex PCR, while the TCRdb copy is restricted to in-frame clones and leaves out a portion. The sample consists of approximately 7,900 clones, 75% to 90% of them appearing once. Source: CD8+ T cells from blood, taken before liver transplant. The V gene is TRBV5-1, the J gene TRBJ2-2, with D uncertain. The sequence was obtained from a human donor who received a liver transplant. The CDR3: CASRTKSSTGELFF. In DNA, the CDR3 is TGCGCCAGCAGGACAAAGTCCTCCACCGGGGAGCTGTTTTTT.